This T cell receptor beta chain was captured in a study of CXCR3-negative and CXCR3-positive naive CD8 T cells. Overall study: Cumulative TRB read yield was roughly 140 million, averaging about 1.5 +/- 0.3 million per library.

A note on this clonotype: Antigen specificity is unknown.

Study results and caveats: In CXCR3-positive naive cells, the TRB CDR3s were more hydrophobic than in CXCR3-negative naive cells. TRB CDR3 properties were used to infer TCR strength, and surface CD5 was comparable between naive subsets.

CDR3 length equals 18 residues. Germline V gene data show CDR1 as SGHRS and CDR2 as YFSETQ. With UMI labels, 5' RACE was used to prepare the TRB cDNA libraries. TCRdb reprocessed the 5' RACE reads, keeping one entry per CDR3 protein, no DNA. The sample holds 120,000 or so distinct CDR3 sequences. Every CD8+ subset sample held more than 250,000 flow-sorted cells, done in triplicate. This clonotype originated in a human donor in good health. Some clones in this sample may be carry-over from other donors' samples. This rearrangement joins TRBV5-1 to TRBJ2-3; the D call from TCRdb, TRBD1, cannot be confirmed without DNA. Specimen: naive CXCR3+ CD8+ T cells from blood. Sample subset: CD45RO-CCR7+CD27+CD95- naive CD8+ T cells expressing CXCR3 (TNR3+). This chain's CDR3 is CASSHRQEPVRGTDTQYF.